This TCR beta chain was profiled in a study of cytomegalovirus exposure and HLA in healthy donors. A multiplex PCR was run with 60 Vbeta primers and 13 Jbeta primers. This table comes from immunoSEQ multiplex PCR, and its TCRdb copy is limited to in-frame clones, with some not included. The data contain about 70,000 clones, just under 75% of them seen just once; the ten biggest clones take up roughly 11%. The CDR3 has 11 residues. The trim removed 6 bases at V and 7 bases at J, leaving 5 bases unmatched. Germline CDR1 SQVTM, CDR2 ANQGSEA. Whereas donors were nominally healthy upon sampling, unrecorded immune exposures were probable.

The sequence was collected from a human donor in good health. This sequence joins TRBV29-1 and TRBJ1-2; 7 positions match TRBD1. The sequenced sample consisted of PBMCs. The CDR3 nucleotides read TGCAGCGTGGGGGGACAGTTTGGCTACACCTTC. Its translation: CSVGGQFGYTF.